The 5 T cell receptor beta chains below all came from one sample that was sequenced in a study of control samples from healthy donors and cancer patients. Measured with immunoSEQ multiplex PCR; TCRdb has only the in-frame clones, and not every one. The top ten hold over 2% of the sample, which has fewer than 95,000 clones, over 75% seen once. Material: blood. Receptor source: a woman aged 40 to 50 in good health.

This rearrangement joins TRBV12-3 or TRBV12-4 to TRBJ1-1; D call uncertain. CDR3 length: 11 amino acids. V dropped 4 bases and J dropped 5 bases, with 5 bases sitting between them. The CDR3 DNA reads as TGTGCCAGCAGTTCCCGGACTGAAGCTTTCTTT. Its protein product is CASSSRTEAFF.

This sequence joins TRBV9 and TRBJ2-1; weak D call: TRBD2 (5 bases). Germline-derived CDR1 and CDR2 are SGDLS and YYNGEE. This CDR3 spans 15 amino acids. V was shortened by 6 bases and J by 4 bases, with 17 bases between the two germline ends. The CDR3 loop reads CASTPGVLRYNEQFF. The CDR3 DNA reads as TGTGCCAGCACCCCCGGGGTTCTGCGGTACAATGAGCAGTTCTTC.

This clone appeared a few times. J is TRBJ2-7 and V is TRBV6-2 or TRBV6-3; 7 bases are shared with TRBD1. CDR3 length: 14 amino acids. V lost 2 bases and J lost 2; bases outside the gene matches: 3. Germline values: CDR1 MNHEY, CDR2 SVGEGT. CDR3 bases: TGTGCCAGCAGTTACGTTCAGGGGGCCTACGAGCAGTACTTC. Translated: CASSYVQGAYEQYF.

This rearrangement joins TRBV30 to TRBJ2-1, with 11 bases lining up with TRBD2. Losses at the gene ends were 1 base for V and 8 bases for J; bases not matched to a gene: 4. Germline loops: CDR1 GTSNPN, CDR2 SVGIG (reference sequence). This CDR3 is 14 amino acids long. CDR3 sequence: CAWSALAGVDEQFF. CDR3 bases: TGTGCCTGGAGTGCACTAGCGGGGGTGGATGAGCAGTTCTTC.

The table lists this clone with a few counts. The CDR3 sequence: CASTRGDREAYEQYF. DNA of the CDR3: TGTGCCAGCACCCGCGGGGACAGGGAAGCTTACGAGCAGTACTTC. The gene calls are TRBV7-2 and TRBJ2-7; 9 bases line up with TRBD1. Germline assignment: CDR1 SGHTA and CDR2 FQGNSA. Germline trimming cut 7 bases from V and 4 bases from J; bases unmatched to any gene: 11. CDR3 length equals 15 residues.